Listed below are T cell receptor beta chains from one sample, sequenced in a study of blood T cell repertoires in COVID-19. Clones were read by immunoSEQ multiplex PCR, and TCRdb kept only the in-frame ones, dropping some. The sample carries approximately 100,000 clones, roughly four fifths recorded once. The sequencing sample was made of peripheral blood. These receptor sequences come from a human donor in a cohort sampled during active COVID-19. Each CDR3 is given with its conserved first and last residue. Each record gives: V gene, CDR3 length, clone size, D gene, J gene, CDR3 DNA, CDR3 protein. D genes are given only for firm matches. Only some rows state a clone size, as once, few, many or a class for expanded clones.

TRBV28,16,NA,NA,TRBJ2-1,TGTGCCAGCAGAAAAACAGGGTTCGGGGCCTACAATGAGCAGTTCTTC,CASRKTGFGAYNEQFF
TRBV28,16,NA,NA,TRBJ1-5,TGTGCCAGCAGTTTATCCGCGGGGAGGGGCAATCAGCCCCAGCATTTT,CASSLSAGRGNQPQHF
TRBV4-3,16,NA,NA,TRBJ1-6,TGCGCCAGCAGCCAAGTCGCGGCGTCGGAGAAAACGCCCCTCCACTTT,CASSQVAASEKTPLHF
TRBV5-4,14,NA,NA,TRBJ1-2,TGTGCCAGCAGCGCGGGGAACGCTAACTATGGCTACACCTTC,CASSAGNANYGYTF
TRBV19,16,NA,TRBD2,TRBJ2-7,TGTGCCAGGAGCGGACCCCCCCCTAGCGGGAGCGACGAGCAGTACTTC,CARSGPPPSGSDEQYF
TRBV7-9,12,NA,NA,TRBJ1-2,TGTGCCAGCAGCCCCACAGGGAGTGGCTACACCTTC,CASSPTGSGYTF
TRBV15,11,NA,NA,TRBJ2-4,TGTGCCACCAGCCGATTAGCCCAACCAATCTTC,CATSRLAQPIF
TRBV5-1,15,NA,NA,TRBJ2-7,TGCGCCAGCAGCCTTTACAGGGGGGGAAACAACGAGCAGTACTTC,CASSLYRGGNNEQYF
TRBV11-2,13,NA,NA,TRBJ1-2,TGTGCCAGCAGCTTAGTTCAGTTCTATGGCTACACCTTC,CASSLVQFYGYTF
TRBV19,16,NA,TRBD1,TRBJ1-4,TGTGCCAGTATCCCCAGGGGGCGGATCGGTAATGAAAAACTGTTTTTT,CASIPRGRIGNEKLFF
TRBV7-6,15,NA,NA,TRBJ1-6,TGTGCCAGCAGCGCCAGGGGTTCCTATAATTCACCCCTCCACTTT,CASSARGSYNSPLHF
TRBV30,14,NA,TRBD2,TRBJ2-1,TGTGCCTGGACCGGGACTAGGGCCTACAATGAGCAGTTCTTC,CAWTGTRAYNEQFF
TRBV6-5,14,NA,TRBD1,TRBJ1-2,TGTGCCAGCACCCGCCCCCATTACAGGGGCGACTACACCTTC,CASTRPHYRGDYTF
TRBV7-9,17,NA,TRBD1,TRBJ2-1,TGTGCCAGCAGCTTTGGACAGGGGCTTGGATCGTACAATGAGCAGTTCTTC,CASSFGQGLGSYNEQFF
TRBV27,13,NA,TRBD1,TRBJ2-3,TGTGCCACCAGGACAGGGAGCACAGATACGCAGTATTTT,CATRTGSTDTQYF
TRBV7-9,14,few,TRBD1,TRBJ2-5,TGTGCCAGCAGCCCCCAAGGACAGGGAAAGACCCAGTACTTC,CASSPQGQGKTQYF
TRBV7-2,12,NA,NA,TRBJ1-2,TGTGCCAGCGAGGGAAACAGGGCTGGCTACACCTTC,CASEGNRAGYTF
TRBV7-9,16,once,TRBD2,TRBJ2-3,TGTGCCAGCAGCGCGGGCGGGGGGTCCACCACAGATACGCAGTATTTT,CASSAGGGSTTDTQYF
TRBV14,11,NA,NA,TRBJ1-2,TGTGCCAGCAGCCGAGGCTATGGCTACACCTTC,CASSRGYGYTF
TRBV7-9,14,NA,NA,TRBJ1-2,TGTGCCAGCAGCTTAGCGGCGGGGAACTATGGCTACACCTTC,CASSLAAGNYGYTF
TRBV11-2,17,NA,TRBD2,TRBJ2-7,TGTGCCAGCAGCTTAGAATTGGCTAGCGGGAGTCGGAGCGAGCAGTACTTC,CASSLELASGSRSEQYF
TRBV5-1,13,NA,NA,TRBJ1-1,TGCGCCAGCAGCTTGGAGAGGGCCACTGAAGCTTTCTTT,CASSLERATEAFF
TRBV4-1,13,NA,NA,TRBJ2-7,TGCGCCAGCAGCCCCGGGAGTGGCGACGAGCAGTACTTC,CASSPGSGDEQYF
TRBV6-5,12,NA,NA,TRBJ1-2,TGTGCCAGCAGCAGTCTCAACTATGGCTACACCTTC,CASSSLNYGYTF
TRBV7-2,13,NA,NA,TRBJ1-4,TGTGCCAGCAGCTTAGCAGCGGGGGGAAAACTGTTTTTT,CASSLAAGGKLFF
TRBV28,13,NA,NA,TRBJ1-1,TGTGCCAGCAGGTCTACGCCGGGGACTGAAGCTTTCTTT,CASRSTPGTEAFF
TRBV6-5,14,NA,NA,TRBJ2-7,TGTGCCAGCAGTTCCCGGACAGGAGCGGGCGAGCAGTACTTC,CASSSRTGAGEQYF
TRBV2,15,NA,NA,TRBJ1-4,TGTGCCAGCAGTGTAACGGACAGCACTAATGAAAAACTGTTTTTT,CASSVTDSTNEKLFF
TRBV19,20,NA,TRBD1,TRBJ2-1,TGTGCCAGTAGTATGATGAGAGGGGGCGCAGATTCCGGGAATTACAATGAGCAGTTCTTC,CASSMMRGGADSGNYNEQFF
TRBV2,16,once,NA,TRBJ2-3,TGTGCCAGCAGTGAAGCAATTGGAGGTTGGCCAGATACGCAGTATTTT,CASSEAIGGWPDTQYF
TRBV5-6,15,NA,TRBD1,TRBJ1-2,TGTGCCAGCAGCTTGAGGGACAGAAATCCCTATGGCTACACCTTC,CASSLRDRNPYGYTF
TRBV5-4,16,NA,TRBD2,TRBJ2-1,TGTGCCAGCAGCTCGGCTAGCGGGGGCCCAACCAATGAGCAGTTCTTC,CASSSASGGPTNEQFF
TRBV7-8,15,NA,TRBD2,TRBJ2-1,TGTGCCAGCAGCTGGCTAGCGGGGGGGCTTGGAGAGCAGTTCTTC,CASSWLAGGLGEQFF